The 3 T cell receptor beta chains in this list originate from one sample, sequenced in a study of regulatory T cells in long-lasting Graves disease. Time point described: newly diagnosed GD, antithyroid drugs for less than 3 months. Isolated PBMC RNA provided the starting material for the TCR library. The TCR beta library used iRepertoire HTBI primers with Arm-PCR amplification of CDR3. TCRdb re-called the multiplex PCR reads with MiXCR, one entry per CDR3 protein. The table includes about 530,000 distinct CDR3 sequences, about 16% detected once. These data also featured in a second study, about T cells in Graves' hyperthyroidism and ophthalmopathy.

Specimen: peripheral blood mononuclear cells (PBMCs), collected at new diagnosis, from a patient treated with antithyroid drugs. These receptors were obtained from a woman aged 35-60 years with Graves disease.

In its sample, this clonotype was seen many times. The V and J genes are TRBV27 and TRBJ2-7; 8 bases are shared with TRBD2. CDR3 length equals 13 residues. Per germline, CDR1 MNHEY and CDR2 SMNVEV (reference sequence). V trimming: 3 bases; J trimming: 4 bases; junction bases outside the gene matches: 2. DNA of the CDR3: TGTGCCAGCAGTTTGGGCGGGGGGTACGAGCAGTACTTC. It yields the protein CASSLGGGYEQYF.

The sample holds many counts of this clonotype. J is TRBJ1-5 and V is TRBV12-3 or TRBV12-4; D is perhaps TRBD1 (5 bases). V was cut by 8 bases and J by 1 base, with 15 bases left in between. This CDR3 has 15 amino acids. The CDR3 region is CASGPSAGSNQPQHF. The CDR3 bases are TGTGCCAGCGGTCCCAGCGCAGGGAGCAATCAGCCCCAGCATTTT.

This clonotype appeared many times. The rearrangement uses TRBV3-1 and TRBJ2-3; 11 nucleotides match TRBD1. The J segment lost 1 base and the V segment lost 2 bases, leaving 2 bases of the junction unmatched. The germline gives CDR1 LGHDT, CDR2 YNNKEL (reference sequence). The CDR3 has 16 amino acids. The CDR3 DNA reads TGTGCCAGCAGCCAACTGGGACAGGGGGGCACAGATACGCAGTATTTT. It translates to CASSQLGQGGTDTQYF.